One T cell receptor (beta chain) is described in this entry. Assay: immunoSEQ multiplex PCR; the TCRdb copy retains only in-frame clones and omits some. The table shows tens of thousands of clones, with roughly 70% occurring only once. The data stem from a study of cytotoxic CD8 clonotypes in ibrutinib-treated CLL. The J segment lost 7 bases and the V segment lost 3 bases, leaving 11 bases of the junction unmatched. The V gene's germline CDR1 is MDHEN and CDR2 SYDVKM. The CDR3 runs to 15 residues. The starting material was PBMCs, obtained at disease progression, from a patient treated with ibrutinib. The sequence was obtained from a human donor with chronic lymphocytic leukemia. The rearrangement joins TRBV28 to TRBJ2-7; 8 nucleotides line up with TRBD1. The CDR3 region has the DNA TGTGCCAGCAGTTTGGTCGGAACAGGGGGAAAGGAGCAGTACTTC. Translating gives CASSLVGTGGKEQYF.